Following are 3 T cell receptor beta chains from one sample sequenced in a study of radiotherapy plus CTLA-4 blockade in lung cancer (dated by TCRdb to between 2018 and 2020). Receptors were amplified or captured by the immunoSEQ multiplex PCR assay. As stored in TCRdb, this immuneACCESS dataset retains in-frame rearrangements with V and J assigned. A fraction of the clones does not appear; measured against another copy, unresolved V genes explain less than half of the discrepancy, and the remainder lacks a known reason. This sample holds 80,000 or so clones; approximately 84% were observed only once. About 0.79% of the sample rests with the top ten. Sequences were derived from peripheral blood, sampled from a patient treated with radiotherapy plus ipilimumab. Receptor source: a human donor with non-small cell lung cancer who had stable disease on radiotherapy plus ipilimumab.

Points on this clone: Its ends do not fully match the called genes, so a read error is possible. This rearrangement joins TRBV6-1 to TRBJ2-3, with D perhaps being TRBD1 or TRBD2 (6 bases each). This CDR3 has 12 amino acids. Per germline, CDR1 MNHNS and CDR2 SASEGT. CDR3 DNA sequence: TGTGCCAGCAGTGAAACGGGGGCTGGGGAGGATTTT. Translating it yields CASSETGAGEDF.

The J gene is TRBJ1-4, the V gene TRBV27; D call uncertain. The germline gives CDR1 MNHEY, CDR2 SMNVEV (reference sequence). V was trimmed by 5 bases and J by 3 bases, leaving 10 bases between them. The length of the CDR3 is 14 residues. The CDR3, as DNA: TGTGCCAGCAGTCTCGTCGGGTCTAATGAAAAACTGTTTTTT. It codes for CASSLVGSNEKLFF.

V usage is TRBV7-3 and J usage is TRBJ2-5, with 13 bases lining up with TRBD2. The J call may be in error: the DNA end matches TRBJ2-7 better. The CDR3 totals 15 residues. CDR1 is SGHTA and CDR2 is FQGTGA in the germline V gene. The CDR3 loop reads CASSLGTSGTYEQYF. The CDR3 nucleotides read TGTGCCAGCAGCCTAGGGACTAGCGGGACCTACGAGCAGTACTTC.